Following are 22 T cell receptor beta chains from one sample sequenced in a study of blood T cells in healthy people across ages. Next came a second PCR, run for about 6 to 12 cycles, which used a sample-barcoded 5' primer along with a J-beta primer mix. TCRdb re-called the 5' RACE reads with MiXCR, one entry per CDR3 protein. Among 750,000 to 950,000 distinct CDR3 sequences, about 55% were seen once, and the ten largest hold approximately 40%. The specimen was blood. Source of these receptors: a man older than 75 in good health.

Concerning this clonotype: One junction end does not reproduce the germline sequence, and a read error may be involved. The V and J genes are TRBV2 and TRBJ2-1; possibly TRBD2 for D (5 bases). TRBJ2-7 explains the end of the DNA better; the J call may be wrong. The CDR3 is 14 amino acids. Germline V gene data show CDR1 as SNHLY and CDR2 as FYNNEI. The CDR3 reads CASREESRGFEQYF. Here the CDR3 DNA reads TGTGCCAGCAGGGAAGAATCAAGAGGGTTCGAGCAGTACTTC.

In its sample, this clonotype was seen many times. The V call is TRBV29-1, the J call TRBJ2-7, with no clear D. Germline CDR1 reads SQVTM; CDR2 reads ANQGSEA. The CDR3 is 12 amino acids. The V end was cut by 8 bases, the J end by 5 bases, with 16 bases between. The CDR3 loop is CSCKSGGNEQYF. For the CDR3, the DNA is TGCAGCTGTAAGTCGGGCGGCAACGAGCAGTACTTC.

This sequence joins TRBV29-1 and TRBJ1-4, with 8 bases that match TRBD1. V lost 7 bases, J lost 8 bases, and 6 bases stayed unmatched. Per the germline V gene, CDR1 is SQVTM and CDR2 is ANQGSEA. This CDR3 has 12 residues. The CDR3 bases are TGCAGCGCCGGTCCAGGGGGCGAAAAACTGTTTTTT. It is translated as CSAGPGGEKLFF.

This sequence joins TRBV6-5 and TRBJ2-5; D ambiguous. This CDR3 spans 14 amino acids. Germline-derived CDR1 and CDR2 are MNHEY and SVGAGI. Trimming shortened V by 0 bases and J by 1 base, and 6 bases separated the two germline ends. The CDR3 DNA is TGTGCCAGCAGTTACTCTGTACTCCAAGAGACCCAGTACTTC. It encodes CASSYSVLQETQYF.

A few counts support this clonotype. The chain couples TRBV6-5 to TRBJ2-5; 7 bases align to TRBD1. The end of the DNA is better explained by TRBJ2-7, so the J call may be wrong. Germline V lookup: CDR1 MNHEY, CDR2 SVGAGI. The length of the CDR3 is 14 residues. CDR3 in amino acids: CASSAAGTDYEQYF. CDR3 DNA sequence: TGTGCCAGCAGTGCCGCCGGGACAGACTACGAGCAGTACTTC.

The sample holds a few counts of this clonotype. The chain carries TRBV7-3 and TRBJ2-5; D unclear. The CDR3 has 13 residues. The ends were cut back, 5 bases at V and 1 base at J, with 8 bases in the middle. Germline CDR1 and CDR2: SGHTA and FQGTGA. CDR3 protein: CASSVGSQETQYF. In DNA form, the CDR3 reads TGTGCCAGCAGCGTAGGGTCCCAAGAGACCCAGTACTTC.

Only a few counts were recorded for this clonotype. This chain connects TRBV25-1 to TRBJ2-1; TRBD2 aligns across 10 bases. The germline CDR1 and CDR2 sequences are MGHDK and SYGVNS. The CDR3 is made up of 16 amino acids. With 5 bases clipped from V and 2 bases from J, the junction kept 6 bases outside the gene matches. The CDR3 here is CASSRSGRATYNEQFF. The CDR3 DNA follows: TGTGCCAGCAGTCGCAGCGGGAGGGCCACCTACAATGAGCAGTTCTTC. Looking up the rest from reference TRBV25-1 and TRBJ2-1 gives the full variable domain: EADIYQTPRYLVIGTGKKITLECSQTMGHDKMYWYQQDPGMELHLIHYSYGVNSTEKGDLSSESTVSRIRTEHFPLTLESARPSHTSQYLCASSRSGRATYNEQFFGPGTRLTVL.

This clonotype appeared a few times. The V and J genes are TRBV2 and TRBJ1-1; D is uncertain. CDR1 is SNHLY and CDR2 is FYNNEI in the germline V gene. V lost 7 bases to trimming and J lost 1 base, with 10 bases between them. The CDR3 is made up of 13 amino acids. The CDR3 nucleotides read TGTGCCAGCACCGGACGGGGGAACACTGAAGCTTTCTTT. Translating gives CASTGRGNTEAFF. Supplemented by reference TRBV2 and TRBJ1-1, the full variable domain reads EPEVTQTPSHQVTQMGQEVILRCVPISNHLYFYWYRQILGQKVEFLVSFYNNEISEKSEIFDDQFSVERPDGSNFTLKIRSTKLEDSAMYFCASTGRGNTEAFFGQGTRLTVV.

Details on this clonotype: One junction end disagrees with the germline gene, perhaps due to a read error. The chain employs TRBV5-1 and TRBJ2-1; 12 bases align to TRBD2. This CDR3 has 15 amino acids. CDR1 and CDR2 (germline): SGHRS, YFSETQ. Written as DNA, the CDR3 is TGCGCCGGCAGCTTGAAGACTAGCGGGAGCGTTGAGCAGTTCTTC. Translated, it gives CAGSLKTSGSVEQFF.

The V and J genes are TRBV5-1 and TRBJ2-1; 8 bases fit TRBD2. The CDR3 has 17 amino acids. The V gene end was trimmed by 0 bases and the J gene end by 3 bases; junction bases not matched to a gene: 8. Germline CDR1 and CDR2: SGHRS and YFSETQ. The CDR3 coding sequence is TGCGCCAGCAGCTTGGACGCGGGAGGCACTCTCTACAATGAGCAGTTCTTC. It yields the protein CASSLDAGGTLYNEQFF.

For this clonotype: Germline and junction disagree at one end, which may indicate a read error. CDR3 nucleotide sequence: TGTGCCAGCAGTGGGGCGGGACGCTACCAAGAGACCCAGAACTTC. Protein product: CASSGAGRYQETQNF. V usage is TRBV28 and J usage is TRBJ2-5; D perhaps matches TRBD2 (6 bases). Germline assignment: CDR1 MDHEN and CDR2 SYDVKM. The CDR3 covers 15 residues.

This rearrangement joins TRBV27 to TRBJ1-2; TRBD1 matches 10 bases. This CDR3 has 14 amino acids. Germline V lookup: CDR1 MNHEY, CDR2 SMNVEV (reference sequence). Germline trimming cut 8 bases from V and 4 bases from J; bases unmatched to any gene: 7. CDR3 in amino acids: CASGIRDRGYGYTF. DNA of the CDR3: TGTGCCAGCGGTATAAGGGACAGGGGCTATGGCTACACCTTC.

This clonotype occurred a few times. This sequence joins TRBV9 and TRBJ2-7; the match to TRBD2 covers 8 bases. CDR3 size: 15 residues. With 3 bases clipped from V and 7 bases from J, the junction kept 12 bases outside the gene matches. Germline V gene data show CDR1 as SGDLS and CDR2 as YYNGEE. The DNA of the CDR3 is TGTGCCAGCAGCGGAGACACAGGACTAGCTGTTGAGCAGTACTTC. Residues: CASSGDTGLAVEQYF.

CDR3 in amino acids: CASSLDGHLQYF. Here the CDR3 DNA reads TGTGCCAGCAGCTTAGATGGCCACCTGCAGTACTTC. The chain employs TRBV7-2 and TRBJ2-7; D gene unclear. The CDR3 length is 12 residues. Deletions cut 1 base from V and 9 bases from J, with 10 bases between. Per the germline V gene, CDR1 is SGHTA and CDR2 is FQGNSA.

V gene TRBV28 combines with J gene TRBJ2-4; 11 nucleotides match TRBD2. The end of the DNA fits TRBJ2-7 better, so the J call may be wrong. CDR1 is MDHEN and CDR2 is SYDVKM in the germline V gene. The CDR3 is made up of 15 amino acids. The CDR3 is CASGPGLAGVYEQYF. For the CDR3, the DNA is TGTGCCAGCGGGCCCGGACTAGCGGGCGTCTACGAGCAGTACTTC.

This clonotype was observed a few times. The junction and the germline gene differ at one end; a read error may be behind it. The V gene is TRBV10-1, the J gene TRBJ2-5; TRBD1 matches at 7 bases. The CDR3 has 13 amino acids. CDR1 and CDR2 from the germline V gene are WNHNN and SYGVQD (reference sequence). The chain's CDR3 is CASSGTVQETQYF. CDR3 coding DNA: TGTGCCAGCTCGGGGACAGTCCAAGAGACCCAGTACTTC.

The V gene is TRBV5-1, the J gene TRBJ2-1; D possibly corresponds to TRBD2 (6 bases). Trimming left V 6 bases short and J 5 bases short, with 15 bases between. CDR3 length equals 14 residues. Germline V gene lookup returns CDR1 SGHRS and CDR2 YFSETQ. CDR3 amino acids: CASTRVAANNEQFF. The DNA for the CDR3 is TGCGCCAGCACGAGGGTAGCGGCGAACAATGAGCAGTTCTTC. Looking up the rest from reference TRBV5-1 and TRBJ2-1 gives the full variable domain: KAGVTQTPRYLIKTRGQQVTLSCSPISGHRSVSWYQQTPGQGLQFLFEYFSETQRNKGNFPGRFSGRQFSNSRSEMNVSTLELGDSALYLCASTRVAANNEQFFGPGTRLTVL.

This clonotype was picked up a small number of times. The J gene is TRBJ2-1, the V gene TRBV29-1; possible D gene TRBD2, 5 bases. The V gene lost 8 bases and the J gene lost 4 bases, with 12 bases spanning the gap. Looked up from germline, CDR1 is SQVTM and CDR2 is ANQGSEA. This CDR3 is 12 amino acids long. The CDR3 sequence: CSSMSGYNEQFF. DNA of the CDR3: TGCAGCTCCATGAGCGGTTACAATGAGCAGTTCTTC.

The chain recombines TRBV7-9 with TRBJ2-7; TRBD2 matches at 12 bases. The CDR3 is made up of 16 amino acids. Unmatched junction bases numbered 7, after V lost 0 bases and J lost 7 bases. Germline V gene lookup returns CDR1 SEHNR and CDR2 FQNEAQ (reference sequence). The CDR3 DNA is TGTGCCAGCAGCTTAGCGTCACTAGCGGGAGGTGGTGAGCAGTACTTC. Its translation is CASSLASLAGGGEQYF. The complete variable domain, with remaining parts taken from reference TRBV7-9 and TRBJ2-7, reads DTGVSQNPRHKITKRGQNVTFRCDPISEHNRLYWYRQTLGQGPEFLTYFQNEAQLEKSRLLSDRFSAERPKGSFSTLEIQRTEQGDSAMYLCASSLASLAGGGEQYFGPGTRLTVT.

The chain couples TRBV10-3 to TRBJ2-1, with D perhaps TRBD2 (6 bases). Germline-derived CDR1 and CDR2 are ENHRY and SYGVKD. The V end lost 0 bases, the J end lost 9 bases, and 9 bases lay between the germline ends. The CDR3 runs 13 residues. CDR3 nucleotide sequence: TGTGCCATCAGTGAGTCTTTCGGGGGTGAGCAGTTCTTC. It specifies CAISESFGGEQFF.

The chain uses TRBV28 and TRBJ2-4; TRBD2 matches at 8 bases. The end of the DNA is better explained by TRBJ2-7, so the J call may be wrong. The CDR3 length is 15 residues. Germline CDR1 MDHEN, CDR2 SYDVKM. The CDR3 DNA is TGTGCCAGCAGTTATGACGGGACTAGTGGGGGCGAGCAGTACTTC. It encodes CASSYDGTSGGEQYF.

Only a few counts were recorded for this clonotype. The chain links TRBV12-3 or TRBV12-4 to TRBJ2-4; tentative D call: TRBD1 (6 bases). Trimming shortened V by 1 base and J by 0 bases, and 10 bases separated the two germline ends. This CDR3 region has 16 residues. The CDR3 DNA reads as TGTGCCAGCAGTTTAGAACAGGGTCTAGCCAAAAACATTCAGTACTTC. This gives the protein CASSLEQGLAKNIQYF.